The 2 T cell receptor beta chains reported below all come from one sample, sequenced in a study of molecular identifiers for immune sequencing clone quantification. Each CDR3 protein is one row after TCRdb ran MiXCR on the PCR reads. In the table there are 100,000 or so distinct CDR3 sequences, about 35% of which are singletons. The specimen was naive CD8+ T cells from blood, with Jurkat cell RNA spiked in. Subset defined: FACS-sorted CD8+CD4-CCR7+CD45RA+ naive T cells. Receptor source: a human donor in good health. Some libraries in this study had Jurkat cell RNA spiked in.

The chain employs TRBV28 and TRBJ2-1; no clear D. Germline CDR1 is MDHEN and CDR2 is SYDVKM. The length of the CDR3 is 13 residues. Trimming took off 4 bases at V and 10 bases at J, with 14 bases between the two ends. The CDR3 nucleotides are TGTGCCAGCAGTTCAACTCCCGCCGGGGAGCAGTTCTTC. It encodes CASSSTPAGEQFF.

As regards this clonotype: A read error is possible here, since a much larger clone lies one base away. V is TRBV19 and J is TRBJ2-7; tentatively, D is TRBD2 (5 bases). Germline-derived CDR1 and CDR2 are LNHDA and SQIVND (reference sequence). The CDR3 has 13 residues. The CDR3 region is CAGSMTPRGEQYF. CDR3 sequence (DNA): TGTGCCGGTAGTATGACTCCAAGAGGGGAGCAGTACTTC.